A selection of T cell receptor beta chains follows, all from one sample in a study of breast tumors, draining lymph nodes, adjacent tissues. TCRdb re-analysed the multiplex PCR reads in MiXCR, keeping a single row per CDR3 protein. The sample carries thousands of distinct CDR3 sequences, 42% recorded once. The sequencing sample was made of tumor-adjacent breast tissue. The origin of the receptors is a female donor with breast cancer. Some clones in this sample may be carry-over from other donors' samples. The conserved cysteine and the conserved F or W are not part of the CDR3 here. Fields, in order: V gene, CDR3 protein.

TRBV10-3 AISELDKSSPLH
TRBV20-1 SARVPSGSNNEQF
TRBV19 ASSTNRYEQY
TRBV12-3/TRBV12-4 ASSFLRVADTQY
TRBV24-1 ATSDGGLNTGELF
TRBV20-1 SARDRSGRAADTQY
TRBV6-2/TRBV6-3 ASTSFRYNEQF
TRBV7-2 ASSLGPQGTQY
TRBV12-3/TRBV12-4 ASSNNGGVGAEAF
TRBV29-1 SVEDVLQSTDTQY
TRBV27 ASSYRGLAF
TRBV5-1 ASSLALQRGQGDYGYT
TRBV2 ASSPGFSPLH
TRBV19 ASSIDRVQH
TRBV10-3 AISEGLRGTEQF
TRBV7-8 ASSSGTSGSYNEQF
TRBV27 ASSLGSDISYEQY
TRBV2 ASSLGGNTEAF
TRBV5-1 ASSQNTGVRDEQY
TRBV12-3/TRBV12-4 ASSWTSGSRTGELF
TRBV7-8 ASSYSDEQF
TRBV6-1 ASSERQGLNEQY
TRBV19 ASKASATDTQY
TRBV24-1 ATSDPTGLQPQH
TRBV5-1 ASSVEADTDTQY
TRBV14 ASSPAGGWYEQY
TRBV2 ASSETGSSVFSTDTQY
TRBV28 ASSFIPGGPSDTQY
TRBV7-6 ASSPSAGSYNEQF
TRBV4-3 ASSQDWGEDYGYT
TRBV7-7 ASSHLRQGEETQY
TRBV18 ASSPGTDSYEQY
TRBV6-6 ASSYGVGELF
TRBV28 ASSSTGTDTQY
TRBV2 ASTGKDEQETQY